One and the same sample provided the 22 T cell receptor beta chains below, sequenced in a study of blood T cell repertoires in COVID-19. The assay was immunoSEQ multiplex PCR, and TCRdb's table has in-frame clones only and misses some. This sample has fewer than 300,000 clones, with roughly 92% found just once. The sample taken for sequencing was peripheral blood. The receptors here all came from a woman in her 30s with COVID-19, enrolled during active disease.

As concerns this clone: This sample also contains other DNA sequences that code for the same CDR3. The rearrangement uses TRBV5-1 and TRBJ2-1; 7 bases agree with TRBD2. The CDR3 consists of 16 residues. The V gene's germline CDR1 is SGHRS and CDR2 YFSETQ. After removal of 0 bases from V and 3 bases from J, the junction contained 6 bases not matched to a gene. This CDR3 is CASSLDPSGNYNEQFF. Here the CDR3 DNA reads TGCGCCAGCAGCTTGGATCCTAGCGGTAACTACAATGAGCAGTTCTTC.

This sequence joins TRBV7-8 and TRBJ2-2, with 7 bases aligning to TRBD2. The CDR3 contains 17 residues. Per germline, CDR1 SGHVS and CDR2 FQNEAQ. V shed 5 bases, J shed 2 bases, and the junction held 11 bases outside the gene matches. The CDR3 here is CASSPRGPGGNTGELFF. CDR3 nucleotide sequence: TGTGCCAGCAGCCCAAGGGGACCGGGGGGTAACACCGGGGAGCTGTTTTTT.

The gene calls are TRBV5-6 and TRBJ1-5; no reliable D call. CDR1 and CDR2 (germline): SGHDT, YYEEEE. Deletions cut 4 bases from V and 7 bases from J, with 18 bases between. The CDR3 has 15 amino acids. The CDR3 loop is CASSLSPSLPQPQHF. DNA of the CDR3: TGTGCCAGCAGCCTATCCCCTTCTCTACCCCAGCCCCAGCATTTT.

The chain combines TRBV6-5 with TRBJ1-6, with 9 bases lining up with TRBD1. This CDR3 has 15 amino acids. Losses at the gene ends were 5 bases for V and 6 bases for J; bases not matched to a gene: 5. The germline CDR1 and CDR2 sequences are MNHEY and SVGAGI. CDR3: CASSSGTGSNSPLHF. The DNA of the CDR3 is TGTGCCAGCAGTAGCGGGACAGGGAGTAATTCACCCCTCCACTTT.

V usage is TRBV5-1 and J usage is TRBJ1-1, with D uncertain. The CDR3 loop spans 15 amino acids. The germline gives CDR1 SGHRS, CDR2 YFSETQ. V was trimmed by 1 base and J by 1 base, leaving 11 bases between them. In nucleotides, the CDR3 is TGCGCCAGCAGCTTGAGACTAGGCCAGAACACTGAAGCTTTCTTT. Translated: CASSLRLGQNTEAFF.

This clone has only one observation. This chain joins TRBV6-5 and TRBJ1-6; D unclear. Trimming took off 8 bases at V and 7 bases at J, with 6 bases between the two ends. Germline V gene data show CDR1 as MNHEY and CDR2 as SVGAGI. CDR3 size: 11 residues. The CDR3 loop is CASQHNSPLHF. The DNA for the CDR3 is TGTGCCAGCCAACACAATTCACCCCTCCACTTT.

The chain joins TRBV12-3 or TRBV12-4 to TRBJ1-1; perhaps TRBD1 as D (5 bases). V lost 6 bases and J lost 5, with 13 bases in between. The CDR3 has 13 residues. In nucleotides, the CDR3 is TGTGCCAGCAGCCCCCAGGGTTGGACTGAAGCTTTCTTT. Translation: CASSPQGWTEAFF.

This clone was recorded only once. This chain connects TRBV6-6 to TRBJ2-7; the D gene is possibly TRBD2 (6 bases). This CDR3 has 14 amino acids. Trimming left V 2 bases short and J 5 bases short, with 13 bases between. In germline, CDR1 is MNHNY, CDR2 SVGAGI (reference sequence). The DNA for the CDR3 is TGTGCCAGCAGTTACGGGAGCGGGTTCCACGAGCAGTACTTC. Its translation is CASSYGSGFHEQYF.

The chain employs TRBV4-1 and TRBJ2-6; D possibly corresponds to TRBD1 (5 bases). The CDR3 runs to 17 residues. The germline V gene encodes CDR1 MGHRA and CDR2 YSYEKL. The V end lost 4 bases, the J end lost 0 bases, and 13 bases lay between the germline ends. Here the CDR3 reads CASSPAPTGSGANVLTF. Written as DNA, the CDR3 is TGCGCCAGCAGCCCGGCCCCTACAGGCTCTGGGGCCAACGTCCTGACTTTC.

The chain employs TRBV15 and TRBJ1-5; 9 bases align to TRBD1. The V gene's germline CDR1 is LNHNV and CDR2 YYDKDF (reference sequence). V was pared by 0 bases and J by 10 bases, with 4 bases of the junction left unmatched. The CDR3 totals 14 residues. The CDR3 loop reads CATSRDPTGGPQHF. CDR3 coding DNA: TGTGCCACCAGCAGAGATCCCACAGGGGGCCCCCAGCATTTT.

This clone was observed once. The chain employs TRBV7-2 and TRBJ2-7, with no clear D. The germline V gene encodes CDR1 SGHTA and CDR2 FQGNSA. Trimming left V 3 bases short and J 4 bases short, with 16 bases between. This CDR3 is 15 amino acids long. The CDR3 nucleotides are TGTGCCAGCAGCTTTGGTGGCCCTAGTCCTTACGAGCAGTACTTC. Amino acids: CASSFGGPSPYEQYF.

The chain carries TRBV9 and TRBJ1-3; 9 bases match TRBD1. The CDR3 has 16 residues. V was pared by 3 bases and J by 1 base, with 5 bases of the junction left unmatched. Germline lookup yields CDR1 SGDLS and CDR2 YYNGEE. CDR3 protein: CASSARQGGSGNTIYF. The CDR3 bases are TGTGCCAGCAGCGCCCGACAGGGGGGATCTGGAAACACCATATATTTT.

In nucleotides, the CDR3 is TGTGCCACCAGCGCCGGTGGACAGGTTTACAATGAGCAGTTCTTC. This sequence encodes CATSAGGQVYNEQFF. The chain is built from TRBV24-1 and TRBJ2-1, with 7 positions matching TRBD1. The CDR3 is 15 amino acids. V lost 7 bases and J lost 4; bases outside the gene matches: 9. From germline, CDR1 is KGHDR and CDR2 SFDVKD.

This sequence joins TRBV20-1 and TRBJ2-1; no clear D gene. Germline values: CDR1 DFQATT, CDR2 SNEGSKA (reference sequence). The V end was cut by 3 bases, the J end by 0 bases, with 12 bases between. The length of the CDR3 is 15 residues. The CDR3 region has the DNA TGCAGTGCTAGTTGGCGGCCGAGCTCCTACAATGAGCAGTTCTTC. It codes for CSASWRPSSYNEQFF.

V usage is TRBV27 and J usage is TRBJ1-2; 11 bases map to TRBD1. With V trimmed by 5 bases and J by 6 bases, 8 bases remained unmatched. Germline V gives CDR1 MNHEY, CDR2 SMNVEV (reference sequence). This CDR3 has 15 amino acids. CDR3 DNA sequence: TGTGCCAGCAGTCCGGGACAGGGGGTTAAAGATGGCTACACCTTC. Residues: CASSPGQGVKDGYTF.

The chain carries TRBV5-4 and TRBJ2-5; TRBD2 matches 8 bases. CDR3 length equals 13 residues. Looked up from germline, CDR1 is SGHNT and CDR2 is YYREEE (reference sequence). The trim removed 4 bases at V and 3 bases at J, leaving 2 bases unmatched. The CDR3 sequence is CASSQGLEETQYF. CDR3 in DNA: TGTGCCAGCAGCCAGGGACTAGAAGAGACCCAGTACTTC.

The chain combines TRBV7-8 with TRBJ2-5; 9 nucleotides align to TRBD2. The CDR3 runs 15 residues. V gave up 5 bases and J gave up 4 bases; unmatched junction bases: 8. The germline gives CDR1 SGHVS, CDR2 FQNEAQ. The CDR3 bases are TGTGCCAGCAGCACAGTAGCGGGAGTGGGAGAGACCCAGTACTTC. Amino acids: CASSTVAGVGETQYF.

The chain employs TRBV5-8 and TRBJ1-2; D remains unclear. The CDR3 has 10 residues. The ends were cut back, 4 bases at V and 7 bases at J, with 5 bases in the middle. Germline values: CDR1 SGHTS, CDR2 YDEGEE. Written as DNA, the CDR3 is TGTGCCAGCAGCCCCGGTGGCTACACCTTC. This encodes CASSPGGYTF.

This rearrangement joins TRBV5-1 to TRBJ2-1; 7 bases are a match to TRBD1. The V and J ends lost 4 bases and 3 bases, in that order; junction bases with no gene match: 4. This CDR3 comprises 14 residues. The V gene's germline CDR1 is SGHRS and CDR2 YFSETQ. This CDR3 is CASSPGQNYNEQFF. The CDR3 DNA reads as TGCGCCAGCAGCCCGGGACAGAACTACAATGAGCAGTTCTTC.

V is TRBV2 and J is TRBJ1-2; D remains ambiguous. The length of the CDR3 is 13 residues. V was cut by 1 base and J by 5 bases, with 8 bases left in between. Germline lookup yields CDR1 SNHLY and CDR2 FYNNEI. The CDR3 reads CASSEVTPYGYTF. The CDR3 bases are TGTGCCAGCAGTGAAGTAACACCTTATGGCTACACCTTC.

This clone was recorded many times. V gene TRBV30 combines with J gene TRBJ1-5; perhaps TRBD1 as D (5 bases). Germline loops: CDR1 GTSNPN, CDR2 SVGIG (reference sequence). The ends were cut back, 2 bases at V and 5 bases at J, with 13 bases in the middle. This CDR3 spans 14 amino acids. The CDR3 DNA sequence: TGTGCCTGGAGTCTGCGGGGGGACTATCAGCCCCAGCATTTT. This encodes CAWSLRGDYQPQHF.

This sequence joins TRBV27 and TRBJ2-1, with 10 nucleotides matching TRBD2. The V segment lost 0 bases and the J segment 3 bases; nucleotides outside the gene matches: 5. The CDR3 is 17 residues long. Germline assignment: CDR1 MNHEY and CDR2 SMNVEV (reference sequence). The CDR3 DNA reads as TGTGCCAGCAGTTTATCGTCGGGACTAGCGCTCTACAATGAGCAGTTCTTC. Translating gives CASSLSSGLALYNEQFF.